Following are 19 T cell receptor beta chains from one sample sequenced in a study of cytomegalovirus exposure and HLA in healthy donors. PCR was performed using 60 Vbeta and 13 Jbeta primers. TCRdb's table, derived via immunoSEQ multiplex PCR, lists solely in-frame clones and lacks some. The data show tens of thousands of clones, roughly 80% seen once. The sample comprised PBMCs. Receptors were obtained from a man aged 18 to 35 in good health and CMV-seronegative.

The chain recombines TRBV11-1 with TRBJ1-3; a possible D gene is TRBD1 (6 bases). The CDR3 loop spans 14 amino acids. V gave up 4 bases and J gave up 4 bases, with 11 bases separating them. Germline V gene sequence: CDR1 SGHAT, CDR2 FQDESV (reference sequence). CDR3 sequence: CASSSTGYGNTIYF. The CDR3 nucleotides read TGTGCCAGCAGCTCAACAGGGTACGGAAACACCATATATTTT.

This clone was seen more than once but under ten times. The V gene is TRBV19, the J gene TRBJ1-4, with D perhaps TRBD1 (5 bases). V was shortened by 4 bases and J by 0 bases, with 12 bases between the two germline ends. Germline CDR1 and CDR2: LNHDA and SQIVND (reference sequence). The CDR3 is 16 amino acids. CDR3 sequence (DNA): TGTGCCAGTAGTACCATCACAGGCACAACTAATGAAAAACTGTTTTTT. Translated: CASSTITGTTNEKLFF.

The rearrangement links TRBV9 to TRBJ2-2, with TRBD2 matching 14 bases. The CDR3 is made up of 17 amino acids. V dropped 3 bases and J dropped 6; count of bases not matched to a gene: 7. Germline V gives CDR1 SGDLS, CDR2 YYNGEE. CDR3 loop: CASSERGLAGVAGELFF. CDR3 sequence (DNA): TGTGCCAGCAGCGAGCGGGGACTAGCGGGAGTAGCCGGGGAGCTGTTTTTT.

Here the CDR3 reads CASSRTVGEVQQYF. The CDR3 nucleotides are TGTGCCAGCAGTCGGACGGTGGGGGAGGTTCAGCAGTACTTC. The chain is built from TRBV13 and TRBJ2-7; possible D gene TRBD2, 6 bases. Germline CDR1 and CDR2: PRHDT and FYEKMQ (reference sequence). V shed 6 bases and J shed 8 bases, with 20 bases lying between them. The CDR3 runs to 14 residues. The complete variable domain, with remaining parts taken from reference TRBV13 and TRBJ2-7, reads AAGVIQSPRHLIKEKRETATLKCYPIPRHDTVYWYQQGPGQDPQFLISFYEKMQSDKGSIPDRFSAQQFSDYHSELNMSSLELGDSALYFCASSRTVGEVQQYFGPGTRLTVT.

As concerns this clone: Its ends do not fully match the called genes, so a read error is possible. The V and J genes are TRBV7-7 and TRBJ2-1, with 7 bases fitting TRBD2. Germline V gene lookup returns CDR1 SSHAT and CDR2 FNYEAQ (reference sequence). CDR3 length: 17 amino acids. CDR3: CASSLAPSGGRELEKFF. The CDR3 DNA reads TGTGCTAGCAGCTTAGCACCTTCCGGTGGGCGGGAGTTGGAAAAGTTCTTC.

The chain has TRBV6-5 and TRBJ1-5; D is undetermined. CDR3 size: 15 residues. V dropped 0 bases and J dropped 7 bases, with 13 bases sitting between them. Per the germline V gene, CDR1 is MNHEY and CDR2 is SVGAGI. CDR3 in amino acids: CASSYSSQFRQPQHF. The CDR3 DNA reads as TGTGCCAGCAGTTACTCGAGTCAATTCAGGCAGCCCCAGCATTTT.

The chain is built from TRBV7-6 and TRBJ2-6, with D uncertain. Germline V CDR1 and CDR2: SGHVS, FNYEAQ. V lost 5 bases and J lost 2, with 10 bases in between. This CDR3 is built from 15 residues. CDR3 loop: CASSPDSAGANVLTF. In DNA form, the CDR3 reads TGTGCCAGCAGCCCAGACTCCGCTGGGGCCAACGTCCTGACTTTC. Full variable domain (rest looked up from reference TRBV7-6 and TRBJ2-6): GAGVSQSPRYKVTKRGQDVALRCDPISGHVSLYWYRQALGQGPEFLTYFNYEAQQDKSGLPNDRFSAERPEGSISTLTIQRTEQRDSAMYRCASSPDSAGANVLTFGAGSRLTVL.

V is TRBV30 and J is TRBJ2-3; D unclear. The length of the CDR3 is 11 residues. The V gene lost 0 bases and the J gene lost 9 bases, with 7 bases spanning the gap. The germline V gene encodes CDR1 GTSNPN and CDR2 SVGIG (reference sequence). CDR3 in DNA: TGTGCCTGGAGTGTAGAGTACACGCAGTATTTT. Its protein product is CAWSVEYTQYF.

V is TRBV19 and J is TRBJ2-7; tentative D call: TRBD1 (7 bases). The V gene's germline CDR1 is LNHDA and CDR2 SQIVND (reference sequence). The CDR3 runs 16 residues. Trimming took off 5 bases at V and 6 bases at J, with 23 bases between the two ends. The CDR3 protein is CASSYGAGLQGLEQYF. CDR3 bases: TGTGCCAGTAGTTACGGGGCCGGACTACAGGGGCTCGAGCAGTACTTC.

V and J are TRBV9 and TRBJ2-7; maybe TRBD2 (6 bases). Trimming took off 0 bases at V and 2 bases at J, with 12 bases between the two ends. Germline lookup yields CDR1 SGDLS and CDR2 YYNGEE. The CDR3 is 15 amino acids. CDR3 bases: TGTGCCAGCAGCGTAGCGGGACTGACCGCCTACGAGCAGTACTTC. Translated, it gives CASSVAGLTAYEQYF.

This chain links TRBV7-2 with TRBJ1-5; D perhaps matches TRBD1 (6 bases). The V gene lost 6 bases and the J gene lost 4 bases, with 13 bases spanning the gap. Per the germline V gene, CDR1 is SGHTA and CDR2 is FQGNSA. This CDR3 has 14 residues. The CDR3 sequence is CASRRGGENQPQHF. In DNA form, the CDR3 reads TGTGCCAGCAGAAGAGGGGGAGAAAATCAGCCCCAGCATTTT.

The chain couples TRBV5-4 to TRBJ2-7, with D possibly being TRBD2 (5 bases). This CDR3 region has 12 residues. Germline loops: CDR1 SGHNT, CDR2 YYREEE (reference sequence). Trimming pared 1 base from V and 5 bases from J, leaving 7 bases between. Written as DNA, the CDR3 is TGTGCCAGCAGCTTGTGGAGGAACGAGCAGTACTTC. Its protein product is CASSLWRNEQYF.

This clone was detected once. CDR3 in DNA: TGTGCCAGCAGCGTTGGGGGACTCAATGAGCAGTTCTTC. This encodes CASSVGGLNEQFF. The chain joins TRBV9 to TRBJ2-1, with D possibly matching TRBD2 (6 bases). The CDR3 covers 13 residues. Germline V gene lookup returns CDR1 SGDLS and CDR2 YYNGEE. Trimming left V 2 bases short and J 6 bases short, with 9 bases between.

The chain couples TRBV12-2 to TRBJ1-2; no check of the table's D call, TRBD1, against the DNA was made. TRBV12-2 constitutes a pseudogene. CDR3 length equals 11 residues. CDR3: CAPLTHYGYTF. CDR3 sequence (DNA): TGTGCCCCCCTTACACACTATGGCTACACCTTC.

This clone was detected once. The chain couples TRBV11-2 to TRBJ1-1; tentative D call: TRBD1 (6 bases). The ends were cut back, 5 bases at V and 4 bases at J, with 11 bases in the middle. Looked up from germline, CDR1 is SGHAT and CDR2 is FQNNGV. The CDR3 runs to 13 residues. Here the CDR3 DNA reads TGTGCCAGCAGCAGAAACAGGGTCACTGAAGCTTTCTTT. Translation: CASSRNRVTEAFF. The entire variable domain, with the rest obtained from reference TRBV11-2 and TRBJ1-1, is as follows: EAGVAQSPRYKIIEKRQSVAFWCNPISGHATLYWYQQILGQGPKLLIQFQNNGVVDDSQLPKDRFSAERLKGVDSTLKIQPAKLEDSAVYLCASSRNRVTEAFFGQGTRLTVV.

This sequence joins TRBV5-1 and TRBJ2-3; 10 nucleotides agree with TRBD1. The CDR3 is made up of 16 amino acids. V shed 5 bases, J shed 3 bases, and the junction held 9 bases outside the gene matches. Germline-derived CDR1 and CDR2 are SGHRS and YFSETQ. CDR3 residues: CASSMRRQGATDTQYF. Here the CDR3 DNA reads TGCGCCAGCAGTATGAGGAGACAGGGGGCAACAGATACGCAGTATTTT.

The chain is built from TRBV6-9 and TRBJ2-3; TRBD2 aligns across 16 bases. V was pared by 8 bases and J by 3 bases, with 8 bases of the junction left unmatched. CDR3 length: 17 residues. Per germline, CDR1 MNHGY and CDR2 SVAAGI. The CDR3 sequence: CASPGLAGGLRTDTQYF. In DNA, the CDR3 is TGTGCCAGCCCGGGACTAGCGGGAGGGCTCAGAACAGATACGCAGTATTTT.

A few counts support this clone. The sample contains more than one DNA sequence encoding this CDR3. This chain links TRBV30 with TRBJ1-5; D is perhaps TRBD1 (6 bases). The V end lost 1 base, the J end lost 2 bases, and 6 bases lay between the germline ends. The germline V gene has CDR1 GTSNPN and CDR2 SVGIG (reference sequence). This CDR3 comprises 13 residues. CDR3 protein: CAWSAGGNQPQHF. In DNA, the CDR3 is TGTGCCTGGAGTGCAGGGGGCAATCAGCCCCAGCATTTT.

In DNA form, the CDR3 reads TGTGCCAGCAGCCAACAGGGTACCGGGGAGCTGTTTTTT. Translated, it gives CASSQQGTGELFF. The chain joins TRBV7-6 to TRBJ2-2, with a possible D match to TRBD1 (6 bases). Germline CDR1 SGHVS, CDR2 FNYEAQ. CDR3 length equals 13 residues. V was clipped by 5 bases and J by 5 bases, with 9 bases between them.